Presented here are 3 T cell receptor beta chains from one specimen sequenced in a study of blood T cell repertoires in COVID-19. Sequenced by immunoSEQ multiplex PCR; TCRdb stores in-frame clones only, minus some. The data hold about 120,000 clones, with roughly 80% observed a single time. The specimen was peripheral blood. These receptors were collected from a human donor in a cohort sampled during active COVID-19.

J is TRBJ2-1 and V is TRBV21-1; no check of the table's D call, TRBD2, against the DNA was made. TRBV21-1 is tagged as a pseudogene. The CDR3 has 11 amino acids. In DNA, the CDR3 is TGTGCCCCCCCGGGTTACAATGAGCAGTTCTTC. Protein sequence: CAPPGYNEQFF.

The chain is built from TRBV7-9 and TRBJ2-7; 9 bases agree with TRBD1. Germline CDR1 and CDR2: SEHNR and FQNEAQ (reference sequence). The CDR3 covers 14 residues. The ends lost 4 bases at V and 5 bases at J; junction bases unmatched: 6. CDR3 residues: CASSSGTGSHEQYF. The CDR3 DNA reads TGTGCCAGCAGCTCCGGGACAGGGTCCCACGAGCAGTACTTC.

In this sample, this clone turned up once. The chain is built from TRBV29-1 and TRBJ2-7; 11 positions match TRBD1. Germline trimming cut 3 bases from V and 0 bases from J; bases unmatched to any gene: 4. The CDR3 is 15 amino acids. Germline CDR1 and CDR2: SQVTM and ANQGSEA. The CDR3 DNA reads TGCAGCGTTGATAGGGGGACAGGGGGCTCCTACGAGCAGTACTTC. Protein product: CSVDRGTGGSYEQYF.